The T cell receptor (beta chain) under discussion was sequenced for a study of regulatory T cells in long-lasting Graves disease (dated by TCRdb to the early 2020s). A note on the overall study: Patients with newly diagnosed Graves' disease had been on antithyroid drugs for under 3 months. The study was registered as a clinical trial and conducted in China. Patients with persistent Graves' disease were compared with patients with newly diagnosed Graves' disease using TCR sequencing and RNA sequencing of peripheral blood. A total of roughly 35 samples underwent TCR sequencing: roughly 13 from persistent and roughly 20 from newly diagnosed Graves' disease patients.

The cysteine opens and the phenylalanine closes a CDR3 of 14 amino acids. Only the CDR3 part of the read is kept: 42 bases, read in frame from the first base. The germline V gene specifies SGHTA as CDR1 and FQGNSA as CDR2. Between the V and J ends, shortened by 0 bases and 2 bases respectively, the junction contains 5 bases. The sample's time point, from its label and the paper: newly diagnosed GD, antithyroid drugs for less than 3 months. RNA was extracted from PBMCs in TRIzol for both TCR sequencing and RNA sequencing. Graves' disease was diagnosed according to American Thyroid Association guidelines. Recruitment of patients was carried out at an endocrinology department in Xi'an, China. Each patient gave roughly 8.4 milliliters of peripheral blood, collected in an EDTA anticoagulant tube. Ficoll Paque Plus density gradient separation was used to isolate PBMCs, and no additional T cell sorting was done. An Agilent 2100 Bioanalyzer and agarose gel were used to check RNA quality, and a NanoDrop 2000 was used to measure RNA concentration.

Overall study outcomes, separate from this receptor: The study examined only peripheral blood because the primary lesion, thyroid tissue, could not be accessed. TRBV28, TRBJ1-2 and TRBJ2-5 were preferentially used in persistent disease, while TRBV20-1 and TRBJ2-1 were favored in newly diagnosed disease. Compared with newly diagnosed patients, persistent Graves' disease patients had lower TCR Shannon entropy and fewer highly expanded clones, which suggests clonal expansion. Persistent patients shared more public clonotypes among themselves (under 3,000) than newly diagnosed patients did (over 900). The small sample size was acknowledged by the authors as a limitation that may reduce accuracy. Sequencing and analysis were restricted to the TCR beta chain.

Receptor libraries were prepared by multiplex PCR. The listed sequencing device is Illumina HiSeq 4000. CDR3 regions were amplified by Arm-PCR with iRepertoire HTBI primers to construct TCR beta libraries. Before sequencing, the PCR products underwent gel purification. Per the original workflow: Across samples, around 58 TRBV and 15 or so TRBJ segments were identified and used for gene usage analysis of CDR3 amino acid clonotypes. COPE and FqMerger were used to merge filtered high-quality paired reads into contigs. BLAST was used to align contigs to the IMGT TRBV, TRBD and TRBJ reference genes, and CDR3 was defined following IMGT. Highly expanded clones were defined as clonotypes with a frequency above 0.1%. Shannon entropy served as the measure of repertoire diversity, while the Gini coefficient captured V-J evenness. Public clonotypes were defined as clonotypes shared by more than one individual. In-frame beta chains were kept once TCRdb had trimmed the public reads at Q25 with fastp and called clones with MiXCR. Every distinct CDR3 protein forms one entry, paired with its most common genes and DNA. It is TCRdb's table, rather than the study itself, that gives the V and J calls and clone size. In all, the sample holds 420,000 or so distinct CDR3 sequences, and about a sixth of those were seen once. The top ten clonotypes cover 20% to 25% of the sample.

This clonotype has ten or more counts. Its antigen is not yet known. Base qualities are missing; no much larger clone stands one base away. These data are also associated with another study on T cells in Graves' hyperthyroidism and ophthalmopathy. The second study, in turn, reports: A patient counted as having stable Graves' hyperthyroidism if no progression to ophthalmopathy occurred over 18 months of follow-up. The hyperthyroidism patients were between 18 and 65 years old and newly diagnosed, with a disease duration of less than 2 months. Patients with uncontrolled infections, other autoimmune diseases, pregnancy or lactation were excluded. Diagnoses relied on clinical symptoms, serum thyroxine and TRAb, thyroid ultrasound and orbital computed tomography. A first-round RT-PCR of the TCR CDR3 used the HTBI primer set with the Qiagen OneStep RT-PCR kit. Blood samples also contained most of the expanded thyroid clonotypes (frequency above 0.001), which suggests that blood repertoires may reflect thyroid immune responses. Ophthalmopathy was separated from stable hyperthyroidism by a 13 V-J signature model, with roughly 88% sensitivity and about 81% specificity obtained in cross-validation and 80%/75% obtained in testing. In validation, the model predicted progression to ophthalmopathy a median of around 6.5 months before onset, with roughly 71% sensitivity and more than 72% specificity. To identify TCR V-J signatures that set the groups apart, the researchers used a discovery cohort of about a hundred patients, made up of around 40 with Graves' ophthalmopathy and about 60 with stable Graves' hyperthyroidism. Whether ophthalmopathy could be predicted prospectively was tested in an independent validation cohort made up of 18 to 20 hyperthyroidism patients plus 17 patients who later progressed to ophthalmopathy. The 100 or so discovery patients were divided at random into training and test sets in a 7:3 ratio. Thyroid tissue and blood T-cell repertoires from about six Graves' hyperthyroidism patients were also compared in the study. Following sampling, methimazole starting at 30 mg daily was given to hyperthyroidism patients, and high-dose intravenous methylprednisolone was given to ophthalmopathy patients. Libraries were constructed in a second round of multiplex PCR, after which size selection and purification were performed. The libraries were sequenced on an Illumina HiSeq2000 using paired-end 100 bp reads. SOAPnuke was used to process the raw data, with reads discarded if the reads contained adapters or uncalled bases, had a mean Phred below 15, or lacked an exact constant-primer or identifier match. High-quality paired reads were merged with COPE v1.2.5, and unique nucleotide sequences were defined as clonotypes. Clonotypes were aligned to IMGT TRBV, TRBD and TRBJ reference segments using MiTCR v1.1. Only V-J combinations with frequency above 0.0001, covering about 99% of repertoires, were analysed. The TCS score was defined as the ratio of F50 (clonal expansion) to E x V (chaos), calculated using BLOSUM62-based TCRdist between CDR3 peptides within each V-J. Welch's t-statistics and random forest reduced several hundred V-J features to 13, which were used in a naive Bayes classifier (R e1071). No statistical method was used to fix the sample size in advance, and group allocation was not hidden from the investigators. The paper describes TCR Vbeta CDR3 sequencing of about 140 peripheral blood samples, made up of roughly 45 ophthalmopathy patients, roughly 75 hyperthyroidism patients and some 17 progressor patients.

The material sequenced was peripheral blood mononuclear cells (PBMCs), taken at new diagnosis, from a patient treated with antithyroid drugs. The chain uses TRBV7-2 and TRBJ2-1, with the D gene uncertain. The sequence derives from a woman under 30 with Graves disease. Donor details come from another sample of the same person, matched by shared clones. The CDR3 sequence is CASSLAEAYNEQFF. The nucleotide sequence is given as TGTGCCAGCAGCTTAGCTGAGGCCTACAATGAGCAGTTCTTC.